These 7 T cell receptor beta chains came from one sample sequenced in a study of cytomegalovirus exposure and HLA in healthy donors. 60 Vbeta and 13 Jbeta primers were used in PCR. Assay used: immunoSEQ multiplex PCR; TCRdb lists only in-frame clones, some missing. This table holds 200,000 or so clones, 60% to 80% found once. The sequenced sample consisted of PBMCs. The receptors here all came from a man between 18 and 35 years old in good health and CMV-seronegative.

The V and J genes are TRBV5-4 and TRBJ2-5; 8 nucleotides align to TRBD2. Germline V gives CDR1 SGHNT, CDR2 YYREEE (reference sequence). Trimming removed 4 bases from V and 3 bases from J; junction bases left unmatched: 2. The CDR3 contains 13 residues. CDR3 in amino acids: CASSAGLEETQYF. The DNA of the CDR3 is TGTGCCAGCAGCGCGGGACTAGAAGAGACCCAGTACTTC. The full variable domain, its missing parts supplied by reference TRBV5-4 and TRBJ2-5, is ETGVTQSPTHLIKTRGQQVTLRCSSQSGHNTVSWYQQALGQGPQFIFQYYREEENGRGNFPPRFSGLQFPNYSSELNVNALELDDSALYLCASSAGLEETQYFGPGTRLLVL.

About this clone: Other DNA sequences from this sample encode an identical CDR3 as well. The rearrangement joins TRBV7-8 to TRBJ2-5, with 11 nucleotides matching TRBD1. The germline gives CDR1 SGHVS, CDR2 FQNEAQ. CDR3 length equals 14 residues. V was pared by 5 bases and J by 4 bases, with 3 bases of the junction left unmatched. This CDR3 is CASSLGTGGETQYF. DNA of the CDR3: TGTGCCAGCAGCCTCGGGACAGGGGGAGAGACCCAGTACTTC.

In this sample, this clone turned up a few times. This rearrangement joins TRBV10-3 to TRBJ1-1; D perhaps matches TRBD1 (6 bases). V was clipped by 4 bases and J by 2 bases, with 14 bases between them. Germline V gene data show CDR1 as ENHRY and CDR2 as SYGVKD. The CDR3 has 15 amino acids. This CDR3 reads CAISGQVGANTEAFF. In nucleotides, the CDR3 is TGTGCCATCAGTGGGCAGGTGGGGGCTAACACTGAAGCTTTCTTT.

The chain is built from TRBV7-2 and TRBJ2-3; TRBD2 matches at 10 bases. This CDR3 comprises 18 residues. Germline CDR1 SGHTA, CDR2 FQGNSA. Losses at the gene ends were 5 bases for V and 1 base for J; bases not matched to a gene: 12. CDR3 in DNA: TGTGCCAGCAGCCTACAGGGGCTAGCGGGGGCCCGCACAGATACGCAGTATTTT. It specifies CASSLQGLAGARTDTQYF.

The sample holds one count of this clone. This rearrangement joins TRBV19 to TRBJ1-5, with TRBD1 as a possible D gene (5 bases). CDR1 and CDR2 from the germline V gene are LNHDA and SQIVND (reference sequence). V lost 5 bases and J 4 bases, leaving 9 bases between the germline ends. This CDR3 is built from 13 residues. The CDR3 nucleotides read TGTGCCAGTAGTCGGGGGGGGAATCAGCCCCAGCATTTT. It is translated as CASSRGGNQPQHF.

The CDR3: CAWSFSGEQFF. The DNA for the CDR3 is TGTGCCTGGAGTTTTAGCGGGGAGCAGTTCTTC. V is TRBV30 and J is TRBJ2-1; 7 nucleotides agree with TRBD2. CDR3 length: 11 amino acids. Trimming cost V 2 bases and J 10 bases; bases outside gene matches: 2. The V gene's germline CDR1 is GTSNPN and CDR2 SVGIG (reference sequence).

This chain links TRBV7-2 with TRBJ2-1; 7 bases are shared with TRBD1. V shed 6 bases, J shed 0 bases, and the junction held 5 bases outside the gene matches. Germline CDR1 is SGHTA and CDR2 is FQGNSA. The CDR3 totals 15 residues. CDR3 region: CASSGQEGSYNEQFF. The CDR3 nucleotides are TGTGCCAGCAGTGGACAGGAAGGCTCCTACAATGAGCAGTTCTTC.